This T cell receptor beta chain was observed in a study of T cell responses to AZD1222 COVID-19 vaccine. The study's findings and limits: Among vaccine-associated CD4 TCRs, coverage spanned spike, with dominance at 160-218 and 743-854.

Sequenced by immunoSEQ multiplex PCR; TCRdb stores in-frame clones only, minus some. The sample records roughly 180,000 clones, around 88% being singletons. About this clone: The antigen is undetermined.

This CDR3 has 17 amino acids. V shed 4 bases, J shed 4 bases, and the junction held 14 bases outside the gene matches. Germline V gene data show CDR1 as SGHAT and CDR2 as FQNNGV. V gene TRBV11-2 combines with J gene TRBJ2-7; 9 nucleotides match TRBD2. This sequence originates from an adult in good health. The sample in question was peripheral blood, obtained on day 0 of AZD1222 vaccination. The DNA of the CDR3 is TGTGCCAGCAGCTGGGTCATGGCGGGAGGGCCCGGTTACGAGCAGTACTTC. This translates into CASSWVMAGGPGYEQYF.